This T cell receptor (beta chain) came from a study of T cells in localized non-small cell lung cancer (dated by TCRdb to 2020 to 2022). Context from the whole study: The study examined T cell repertoires in a few hundred patients with early-stage NSCLC and compared tumors with uninvolved tumor-adjacent lungs. All 240 or so NSCLC patients in the cohort were treatment-naive and had localized lung tumors that were resected. Of the NSCLC patients, 120 to 150 were male and about a hundred were female, and the mean age was approximately 64 years.

In the case of this clone: Its antigen remains unidentified. No base-level quality is on record; no much larger clone is a single base apart.

General findings and caveats noted by the study authors: The highest T cell clonality was observed in uninvolved tumor-adjacent lung, where clonality exceeded that of tumor, suggesting that antigenic responses were more focused in uninvolved tumor-adjacent lung. Higher T cell density in blood was associated with longer overall survival, whereas higher clonality in adjacent lung was associated with shorter survival. Because multi-region sequencing of the tumors was not done, intratumor heterogeneity could not be ruled out. A median of roughly 60 of the top 100 tumor clones turned up in the paired uninvolved adjacent lung, and approximately 30 of those clones also ranked among the top 100 of that same adjacent lung. Because of the exploratory design, TCR variables were selected using unadjusted p-values without false-discovery rate correction.

At diagnosis, tumor, uninvolved tumor-adjacent lung and peripheral blood were collected and then preserved as a mix of FFPE and fresh-frozen material. For TCR repertoire profiling, blood samples were analyzed in the form of peripheral blood mononuclear cells. The immunoSEQ Assay was used to sequence TCR beta CDR3 regions from DNA. In the original analysis: T cell density was computed as TCR beta template counts normalized to usable DNA estimated by amplifying housekeeping genes. The preseqR package was used to estimate richness by extrapolating to 400,000 templates for PBMC samples and to 120,000 templates for tissue samples. Clonality was defined by subtracting Pielou's evenness from one. Tissue-enriched TCRs were identified by differential abundance testing using productive amino-acid clonotypes, minimum total count 5 and alpha 0.1. The Jaccard Index and the Morisita Overlap Index were used to quantify repertoire overlap between compartments. TCR beta CDR3s were clustered by GLIPH together with public tetramer-defined viral CDR3s, and at least three viral sequences plus V-gene enrichment were required for viral motifs. Held by TCRdb, this immuneACCESS table contains in-frame sequences only and omits some clones. Under half of the omission traces to an unresolved V gene where checked; the cause of the rest is unknown. V, J and clone size were drawn from that table, and D and trimming were deduced from the DNA. The sample table shows over 30,000 clones, and 75% to 90% are seen once. The top ten constitute 2.5% to 3% of the sample.

Trimming costs V 0 bases and J 6 bases, and their ends lie 9 bases apart. CDR1 is given as LNHDA and CDR2 as SQIVND, both from the germline V gene (reference sequence). Measured from the cysteine to the phenylalanine, the CDR3 is 13 residues long. Only the CDR3 part of the read is kept: 39 bases, read in frame from the first base. In this chain, TRBV19 is recombined with TRBJ2-7; no D gene can be assigned with confidence. The TCR sequence derives from a woman aged 40-69 years with stage I lung adenocarcinoma. The specimen was peripheral blood, collected before any cancer treatment. The CDR3 region: CASSIDRAGEQYF. Here is the DNA: TGTGCCAGTAGTATAGATAGGGCCGGCGAGCAGTACTTC.